This entry lists 7 T cell receptor beta chains sequenced from one sample in a study of cytotoxic CD8 clonotypes in ibrutinib-treated CLL. Profiling relied on immunoSEQ multiplex PCR, and the TCRdb table lists in-frame clones only, not all of them. Of around 200,000 clones listed, nearly 80% are singletons. Sequenced material: PBMCs, taken after 12 months of ibrutinib treatment. These receptors all stem from a human donor with chronic lymphocytic leukemia.

This chain links TRBV4-2 with TRBJ1-1; 8 positions agree with TRBD1. The germline gives CDR1 LGHNA, CDR2 YNFKEQ. V was clipped by 2 bases and J by 5 bases; unmatched bases: 7. The CDR3 runs 15 residues. CDR3 region: CASSQTQGARTEAFF. The CDR3 DNA is TGTGCCAGCAGCCAAACTCAGGGGGCGAGGACTGAAGCTTTCTTT.

The V and J genes are TRBV27 and TRBJ2-7, with 8 bases matching TRBD2. J gave up 7 bases and V 2 bases, and 7 bases lay outside the gene matches. CDR3 length equals 14 residues. CDR1 MNHEY and CDR2 SMNVEV come from the germline V gene (reference sequence). DNA for the CDR3: TGTGCCAGCAGTTTAACGGGAGGGCCATGGGAGCAGTACTTC. Translation gives CASSLTGGPWEQYF.

The chain has TRBV11-2 and TRBJ2-1, with TRBD1 matching over 7 bases. CDR3 length: 17 amino acids. Trimming removed 5 bases from V and 5 bases from J; junction bases left unmatched: 15. Per the germline V gene, CDR1 is SGHAT and CDR2 is FQNNGV. In DNA, the CDR3 is TGTGCCAGCAGCCCCCGTTCCTATGACAGGGCGGACAATGAGCAGTTCTTC. Encoded protein: CASSPRSYDRADNEQFF.

This clone was seen more than once but under ten times. This rearrangement joins TRBV27 to TRBJ2-3, with 12 positions matching TRBD2. The CDR3 extends over 15 amino acids. The germline V gene encodes CDR1 MNHEY and CDR2 SMNVEV (reference sequence). V was pared by 8 bases and J by 4 bases, with 7 bases of the junction left unmatched. The CDR3 nucleotides read TGTGCCAGCTCGCCGGGACTAGCGGGCCCAGATACGCAGTATTTT. Translating gives CASSPGLAGPDTQYF.

V gene TRBV30 combines with J gene TRBJ1-2, with 8 bases aligning to TRBD1. After removal of 2 bases from V and 7 bases from J, the junction contained 12 bases not matched to a gene. The germline gives CDR1 GTSNPN, CDR2 SVGIG (reference sequence). The length of the CDR3 is 15 residues. The CDR3 reads CAWSPKSGGWGGYTF. The CDR3 DNA sequence: TGTGCCTGGAGTCCAAAATCAGGGGGCTGGGGTGGCTACACCTTC.

The rearrangement joins TRBV7-6 to TRBJ1-2; 7 bases fit TRBD1. The CDR3 is 16 residues long. Germline V lookup: CDR1 SGHVS, CDR2 FNYEAQ. Trimming cost V 2 bases and J 1 base; bases outside gene matches: 7. Written as DNA, the CDR3 is TGTGCCAGCAGCTTATCCAGGGGGGTTAGTAACTATGGCTACACCTTC. Its translation is CASSLSRGVSNYGYTF.

The rearrangement joins TRBV6-5 to TRBJ1-4; 11 bases are a match to TRBD1. V lost 0 bases to trimming and J lost 5 bases; unmatched junction nucleotides: 2. This CDR3 region has 16 residues. Germline lookup yields CDR1 MNHEY and CDR2 SVGAGI. This chain's CDR3 is CASSYSGQGVNEKLFF. In DNA form, the CDR3 reads TGTGCCAGCAGTTACTCGGGACAGGGGGTGAATGAAAAACTGTTTTTT.